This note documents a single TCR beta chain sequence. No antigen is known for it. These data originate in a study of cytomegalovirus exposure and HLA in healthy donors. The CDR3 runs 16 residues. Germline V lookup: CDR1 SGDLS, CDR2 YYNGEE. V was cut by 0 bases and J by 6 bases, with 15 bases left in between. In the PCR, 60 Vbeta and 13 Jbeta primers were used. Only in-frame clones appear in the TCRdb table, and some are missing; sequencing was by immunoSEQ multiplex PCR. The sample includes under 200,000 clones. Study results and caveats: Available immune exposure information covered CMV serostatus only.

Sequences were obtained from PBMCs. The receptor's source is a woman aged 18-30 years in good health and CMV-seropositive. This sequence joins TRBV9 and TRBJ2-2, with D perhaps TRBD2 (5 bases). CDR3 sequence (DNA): TGTGCCAGCAGCGTAGAAAGCAGTCAGAGGGCCGGGGAGCTGTTTTTT. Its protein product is CASSVESSQRAGELFF. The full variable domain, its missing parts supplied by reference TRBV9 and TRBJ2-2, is DSGVTQTPKHLITATGQRVTLRCSPRSGDLSVYWYQQSLDQGLQFLIQYYNGEERAKGNILERFSAQQFPDLHSELNLSSLELGDSALYFCASSVESSQRAGELFFGEGSRLTVL.